The following is a T cell receptor beta chain sequence with its context. The antigen is unknown. Profiled with immunoSEQ multiplex PCR; TCRdb holds only in-frame clones, not every one. The sample yields roughly 2 million clones, 85% to 95% seen once. The naive CD8 population came from CD45RO-negative cells selected for CCR7, without terminally differentiated effector memory CD45RA+ cells. The data were obtained in a study of shared clonotypes between healthy human individuals. Turning to the study itself: Donors had three CD4 naive, three CD4 memory, two CD8 naive and one CD8 memory plate apiece.

Germline V CDR1 and CDR2: SGHAT, FQNNGV. The CDR3 extends over 17 amino acids. After removal of 1 base from V and 2 bases from J, the junction contained 4 bases not matched to a gene. Broader study findings: Of the naive CD4 clonotypes, around 5.2% were shared across four donors.

Sequencing was done on a sample of naive CD8+ T cells sorted from blood. The clonotype originates from a young man in good health. V is TRBV11-2 and J is TRBJ2-1, with TRBD2 matching over 11 bases. This CDR3 is CASSLGTSGGAYNEQFF. The CDR3 DNA reads as TGTGCCAGCAGCTTAGGTACTAGCGGGGGTGCCTACAATGAGCAGTTCTTC.